This T cell receptor (beta chain) came from a study of blood T cell repertoires in COVID-19 (dated by TCRdb to the early 2020s). For the wider study: The collaborator samples originated in the United States, Italy and Spain and spanned the acute and convalescent phases of COVID-19. The prospective study material was composed of cDNA or gDNA derived from T cells, B-cell-depleted T cells, or PBMCs. Deeply sampled blood TCRbeta repertoires from subjects exposed to, actively infected with, or recovered from COVID-19 were included in the dataset. The repertoires were made available in a free public database intended to serve as a resource for research on the immune response to SARS-CoV-2. The samples were drawn from the first 160 participants of the ongoing ImmuneRACE study and from 1,254 subjects provided by 6 global collaborators. Sample metadata almost always included a de-identified subject ID, COVID-19 status, age in years and sex. HLA class I and class II types, where available, came from metadata supplied by the sample provider rather than from assay-based typing.

On this clone: Its recognized antigen is unknown. Base qualities are not recorded, but no much larger clone differs from it by a single base.

V drops 3 bases and J drops 6 bases, leaving 12 bases in between. The CDR3 runs 13 residues from the cysteine to the phenylalanine. The sequence is cut down to CDR3 DNA, 39 bases in frame from base 1. TCRbeta CDR3 regions were amplified from genomic DNA using the immunoSEQ Assay, a bias-controlled multiplex PCR. The authors' pipeline ran thus. Within the assay, amplification of reference gene primers was used to estimate how many nucleated cells each sample contained. To quantify the absolute abundance of each unique TCRbeta CDR3 rearrangement, sequence reads were collapsed and filtered. For each sample, productive Simpson clonality was calculated as the square root of Simpson's diversity index over productive rearrangements. TCRdb limited this immuneACCESS table to in-frame rearrangements with V and J called. A share of clones is missing; checked studies link under half to unresolved V genes, and the rest is unexplained. Clonal size and the V and J genes are those of that table, whereas D and trimming came from the DNA. Across this sample there are around 190,000 clones, with about 85% seen only once. The ten largest make up less than 5.5% of the sample.

Findings and caveats that apply to the study as a whole: The amount of clinical and demographic metadata varied by source and participant and was provided uncurated.

The collaborating institutions used their own protocols to collect whole blood in K2EDTA tubes. For TCRbeta analysis, collaborator samples were shipped as frozen whole blood, as isolated PBMCs, or as DNA extracted from either sample type. The sequence joins TRBV5-3 to TRBJ1-2; the D segment could be TRBD1, given 6 matching bases. TRBV5-3 is an ORF, with its function uncertain. Source material: peripheral blood. The origin of this receptor is a woman older than 75 with acute or convalescent COVID-19. The DNA reads TGTGCCAGAAGCTCCTACAGGGAGAATGGCTACACCTTC. The resulting protein is CARSSYRENGYTF.